The 3 T cell receptor beta chains below come from one sample, sequenced in a study of blood T cells in healthy people across ages. A sample-barcoded 5' primer and a J-beta primer mix were used in a second PCR of roughly 7 to 11 cycles. TCRdb reanalysed the 5' RACE reads using MiXCR and keeps one entry per CDR3 protein. The sample holds roughly 800,000 distinct CDR3 sequences, roughly 60% seen once. The specimen was blood. Source of these receptors: a man aged 25 to 45 in good health.

This chain uses TRBV11-1 with TRBJ2-6; no clear D gene. V was trimmed by 5 bases and J by 0 bases, leaving 8 bases between them. Germline V CDR1 and CDR2: SGHAT, FQDESV (reference sequence). This CDR3 contains 15 residues. CDR3 sequence reads: CASSNSYSGANVLTF. The CDR3, as DNA: TGTGCCAGCAGCAACAGCTACTCTGGGGCCAACGTCCTGACTTTC.

This clonotype has only a few counts. V is TRBV10-2 and J is TRBJ2-7; D perhaps matches TRBD1 (5 bases). The ends were cut back, 3 bases at V and 5 bases at J, with 8 bases in the middle. The CDR3 length is 12 residues. From germline, CDR1 is WSHSY and CDR2 SAAADI. The CDR3 DNA is TGCGCCAGCAGTGAAGGGGTCGACGAGCAGTACTTC. This gives the protein CASSEGVDEQYF.

This clonotype showed up just a few times. The J gene is TRBJ1-6, the V gene TRBV27, with no clear D. CDR1 and CDR2 (germline): MNHEY, SMNVEV (reference sequence). The CDR3 sequence is 12 residues long. V was cut by 3 bases and J by 11 bases, with 8 bases left in between. This chain's CDR3 is CASSFSSTPLHF. The CDR3 DNA sequence: TGTGCCAGCAGTTTTTCGAGTACACCCCTCCACTTT.